The 14 T cell receptor beta chains given below trace back to one sample, sequenced in a study of cytomegalovirus exposure and HLA in healthy donors. Amplification used 60 Vbeta primers and 13 Jbeta primers. Profiled with immunoSEQ multiplex PCR; TCRdb holds only in-frame clones, not every one. The sample carries around 67,000 clones, approximately 74% recorded once. The sequenced sample was PBMCs. These receptors were taken from a young woman in good health and CMV-seropositive.

This clone appeared a few times. J is TRBJ1-1 and V is TRBV19, with D uncertain. Germline CDR1 reads LNHDA; CDR2 reads SQIVND (reference sequence). Deletions cut 9 bases from V and 0 bases from J, with 5 bases between. CDR3 length: 11 amino acids. As DNA, the CDR3 is TGTGCCAGCCTAGTGAACACTGAAGCTTTCTTT. It specifies CASLVNTEAFF. Using reference TRBV19 and TRBJ1-1 for the parts outside the CDR3, the full variable domain is DGGITQSPKYLFRKEGQNVTLSCEQNLNHDAMYWYRQDPGQGLRLIYYSQIVNDFQKGDIAEGYSVSREKKESFPLTVTSAQKNPTAFYLCASLVNTEAFFGQGTRLTVV.

This clone turned up a few times. The chain carries TRBV6-5 and TRBJ2-1, with D tentatively TRBD2 (5 bases). The germline gives CDR1 MNHEY, CDR2 SVGAGI. This CDR3 is built from 13 residues. V lost 0 bases and J 9 bases, leaving 9 bases between the germline ends. The CDR3 DNA reads TGTGCCAGCAGTTACTCGATTGGAGGTGAGCAGTTCTTC. Translation: CASSYSIGGEQFF.

The chain is built from TRBV28 and TRBJ1-2; D unresolved. The V end lost 7 bases, the J end lost 4 bases, and 10 bases lay between the germline ends. CDR3 size: 12 residues. CDR1 and CDR2 from the germline V gene are MDHEN and SYDVKM. CDR3 DNA sequence: TGTGCCAGCACCGAGGGCAGCTATGGCTACACCTTC. Amino acid sequence: CASTEGSYGYTF.

There are a few counts of this clone. CDR3 nucleotides: TGTGCCAGCACTGGACTAGCGGGGTACAATGAGCAGTTCTTC. This gives the protein CASTGLAGYNEQFF. V usage is TRBV5-4 and J usage is TRBJ2-1; 12 bases agree with TRBD2. Germline loops: CDR1 SGHNT, CDR2 YYREEE (reference sequence). The CDR3 runs 14 residues. V was clipped by 6 bases and J by 4 bases; unmatched bases: 2. Supplemented by reference TRBV5-4 and TRBJ2-1, the full variable domain reads ETGVTQSPTHLIKTRGQQVTLRCSSQSGHNTVSWYQQALGQGPQFIFQYYREEENGRGNFPPRFSGLQFPNYSSELNVNALELDDSALYLCASTGLAGYNEQFFGPGTRLTVL.

This clone was seen once. This chain uses TRBV29-1 with TRBJ2-3, with TRBD2 matching over 7 bases. This CDR3 spans 14 amino acids. The germline CDR1 and CDR2 sequences are SQVTM and ANQGSEA. The ends lost 3 bases at V and 0 bases at J; junction bases unmatched: 3. In nucleotides, the CDR3 is TGCAGCGTTGACTTAGCGGGTAGCACAGATACGCAGTATTTT. Translating gives CSVDLAGSTDTQYF.

This rearrangement joins TRBV7-9 to TRBJ1-2; D remains ambiguous. CDR1 is SEHNR, CDR2 FQNEAQ, per germline (reference sequence). This CDR3 comprises 12 residues. The V and J ends lost 1 base and 4 bases respectively, with 4 bases between them. CDR3 sequence reads: CASSLGGYGYTF. DNA for the CDR3: TGTGCCAGCAGCTTAGGCGGCTATGGCTACACCTTC.

The J gene is TRBJ2-5, the V gene TRBV21-1; the listed D gene, TRBD1, was not tested against the DNA. TRBV21-1 is designated a pseudogene. CDR3 length equals 13 residues. For the CDR3, the DNA is TGTGCCAGCAGCCGGGACAGCCAAGAGACCCAGTACTTC. Translation gives CASSRDSQETQYF.

The chain recombines TRBV29-1 with TRBJ2-1, with TRBD2 matching 8 bases. Germline V gives CDR1 SQVTM, CDR2 ANQGSEA. Losses at the gene ends were 7 bases for V and 6 bases for J; bases not matched to a gene: 5. This CDR3 comprises 12 residues. CDR3 in amino acids: CSGGTSPNEQFF. Written as DNA, the CDR3 is TGCAGCGGTGGGACTAGTCCCAATGAGCAGTTCTTC.

Only one count was recorded for this clone. The chain carries TRBV2 and TRBJ2-1, with 8 bases aligning to TRBD2. Germline V gene sequence: CDR1 SNHLY, CDR2 FYNNEI. J was trimmed by 2 bases and V by 1 base; bases with no gene match: 13. The CDR3 is 19 residues long. The CDR3 nucleotides read TGTGCCAGCAGTGAAGGAGGAGTACTAGCGGCCTCTACCTACAATGAGCAGTTCTTC. Its translation is CASSEGGVLAASTYNEQFF.

The rearrangement joins TRBV11-3 to TRBJ1-3; D not resolved. In germline, CDR1 is SGHNT, CDR2 YENEEA. This CDR3 has 13 residues. Trimming pared 5 bases from V and 0 bases from J, leaving 5 bases between. The CDR3 region is CASSPSSGNTIYF. The CDR3 nucleotides read TGTGCCAGCAGCCCATCCTCTGGAAACACCATATATTTT.

The rearrangement joins TRBV29-1 to TRBJ1-1, with D maybe TRBD1 (5 bases). The V gene's germline CDR1 is SQVTM and CDR2 ANQGSEA. Trimming removed 4 bases at V and 6 bases at J, with 15 bases between. There are 13 residues in the CDR3. CDR3 in amino acids: CSVGGGNRPEAFF. CDR3 bases: TGCAGCGTTGGGGGGGGGAACAGGCCTGAAGCTTTCTTT.

This chain joins TRBV5-1 and TRBJ2-3; no definite D call. The CDR3 sequence is 13 residues long. The ends were cut back, 4 bases at V and 5 bases at J, with 11 bases in the middle. The V gene's germline CDR1 is SGHRS and CDR2 YFSETQ. The CDR3 coding sequence is TGCGCCAGCAGCCCCCGGTCCGGAGATACGCAGTATTTT. Protein product: CASSPRSGDTQYF.

In the case of this clone: One junction end disagrees with the germline gene, perhaps due to a read error. The chain uses TRBV30 and TRBJ2-5, with 7 nucleotides matching TRBD2. Per germline, CDR1 GTSNPN and CDR2 SVGIG (reference sequence). This CDR3 comprises 11 residues. The DNA of the CDR3 is TGCGCGGGAGAATTGGGCGAGACCCAGTACTTC. Residues: CAGELGETQYF.

The chain employs TRBV28 and TRBJ2-1; tentatively, D is TRBD1 (5 bases). Germline assignment: CDR1 MDHEN and CDR2 SYDVKM. With 7 bases removed from V and 6 bases from J, the gap between germline ends came to 25 bases. CDR3 length equals 17 residues. The CDR3 DNA is TGTGCCAGCACCCCACCCCGGTGGCAGGGTATGTCCAATGAGCAGTTCTTC. Translation gives CASTPPRWQGMSNEQFF.